The 16 T cell receptor beta chains in this list originate from one sample, sequenced in a study of PD-L1 blockade in urothelial cancer. Time point specified: pretreatment peripheral blood. The data were produced by immunoSEQ multiplex PCR, yet TCRdb's version contains in-frame clones alone and is incomplete. This table has over 45,000 clones, about 86% appearing once. The material sequenced was PBMCs, taken around atezolizumab (anti-PD-L1) treatment. Source of these receptors: a man in his 60s with urothelial cancer.

V usage is TRBV30 and J usage is TRBJ1-2; D is possibly TRBD1 (6 bases). The germline V gene encodes CDR1 GTSNPN and CDR2 SVGIG (reference sequence). The CDR3 is 12 amino acids. V was trimmed by 3 bases and J by 7 bases, leaving 12 bases between them. In nucleotides, the CDR3 is TGTGCCTGGAGCCGAGGGGGTTTTGGCTACACCTTC. Protein: CAWSRGGFGYTF.

This chain uses TRBV30 with TRBJ1-5; perhaps TRBD1 as D (5 bases). The CDR3 length is 14 residues. Looked up from germline, CDR1 is GTSNPN and CDR2 is SVGIG (reference sequence). The V gene lost 5 bases and the J gene lost 1 base, with 12 bases spanning the gap. CDR3: CAWGQGKSNQPQHF. In DNA, the CDR3 is TGTGCCTGGGGACAAGGGAAAAGCAATCAGCCCCAGCATTTT.

This clone was recorded once. The V gene is TRBV11-2, the J gene TRBJ2-7; 14 bases agree with TRBD2. The germline V gene encodes CDR1 SGHAT and CDR2 FQNNGV. With 5 bases clipped from V and 3 bases from J, the junction kept 3 bases outside the gene matches. There are 15 residues in the CDR3. The DNA of the CDR3 is TGTGCCAGCAGCCCAGGGACTAGCGGGAGCTACGAGCAGTACTTC. This translates into CASSPGTSGSYEQYF.

This chain joins TRBV19 and TRBJ2-1; 11 positions match TRBD1. V gave up 5 bases and J gave up 8 bases; unmatched junction bases: 8. Germline loops: CDR1 LNHDA, CDR2 SQIVND (reference sequence). This CDR3 is 15 amino acids long. The CDR3 is CASSPWTGGSDEQFF. The CDR3 nucleotides read TGTGCCAGTAGTCCCTGGACAGGGGGCTCAGATGAGCAGTTCTTC.

This chain joins TRBV5-6 and TRBJ2-5; TRBD1 matches at 7 bases. The V segment lost 7 bases and the J segment 0 bases; nucleotides outside the gene matches: 6. The germline gives CDR1 SGHDT, CDR2 YYEEEE. This CDR3 contains 14 residues. CDR3 DNA: TGTGCCAGCGTAGGGACAGTGAACCAAGAGACCCAGTACTTC. This sequence encodes CASVGTVNQETQYF. The full variable domain, with the rest looked up from reference TRBV5-6 and TRBJ2-5, is DAGVTQSPTHLIKTRGQQVTLRCSPKSGHDTVSWYQQALGQGPQFIFQYYEEEERQRGNFPDRFSGHQFPNYSSELNVNALLLGDSALYLCASVGTVNQETQYFGPGTRLLVL.

The CDR3 reads CASSAQGLDTDTQYF. The CDR3 nucleotides are TGTGCCAGCAGCGCACAGGGCTTGGACACAGATACGCAGTATTTT. V is TRBV6-4 and J is TRBJ2-3; the D gene is possibly TRBD1 (6 bases). The V gene lost 6 bases and the J gene lost 2 bases, with 15 bases spanning the gap. The CDR3 is 15 residues long. Germline V CDR1 and CDR2: MRHNA, SNTAGT.

In this sample, this clone turned up once. The J gene is TRBJ2-1, the V gene TRBV6-4; D perhaps matches TRBD2 (5 bases). CDR3 length equals 11 residues. V was trimmed by 8 bases and J by 7 bases, leaving 9 bases between them. Germline assignment: CDR1 MRHNA and CDR2 SNTAGT. The CDR3 bases are TGTGCCAGCCGACGGGGAAATGAGCAGTTCTTC. Translated: CASRRGNEQFF.

V gene TRBV30 combines with J gene TRBJ2-4, with D maybe TRBD1 (6 bases). From germline, CDR1 is GTSNPN and CDR2 SVGIG (reference sequence). The CDR3 is 17 amino acids. This CDR3 reads CALMSQGIAIAKNIQYF. CDR3 sequence (DNA): TGTGCGTTGATGTCCCAGGGGATAGCGATAGCCAAAAACATTCAGTACTTC.

The CDR3 bases are TGTGCCAGCAGCCGAATACAGGGAGACAACACTGAAGCTTTCTTT. Protein: CASSRIQGDNTEAFF. This chain connects TRBV4-2 to TRBJ1-1; D possibly corresponds to TRBD1 (6 bases). The CDR3 totals 15 residues. Trimming cost V 4 bases and J 2 bases, with 14 bases left between them. Germline assignment: CDR1 LGHNA and CDR2 YNFKEQ.

This clone was counted once. The CDR3 sequence is CASSLTGESHQPQHF. CDR3 coding DNA: TGTGCCAGCAGCTTGACAGGGGAATCTCATCAGCCCCAGCATTTT. This chain uses TRBV11-2 with TRBJ1-5; 8 positions agree with TRBD1. Losses at the gene ends were 3 bases for V and 5 bases for J; bases not matched to a gene: 6. The CDR3 length is 15 residues. CDR1 SGHAT and CDR2 FQNNGV come from the germline V gene. The whole variable domain, filled in from reference TRBV11-2 and TRBJ1-5, reads EAGVAQSPRYKIIEKRQSVAFWCNPISGHATLYWYQQILGQGPKLLIQFQNNGVVDDSQLPKDRFSAERLKGVDSTLKIQPAKLEDSAVYLCASSLTGESHQPQHFGDGTRLSIL.

The V and J genes are TRBV10-1 and TRBJ1-1; D remains ambiguous. CDR3 length equals 15 residues. V was pared by 7 bases and J by 4 bases, with 19 bases between. Germline CDR1 reads WNHNN; CDR2 reads SYGVQD (reference sequence). The CDR3, as DNA: TGCGCCAGCACCCCGAGGACGGGAGCGGGCACTGAAGCTTTCTTT. It specifies CASTPRTGAGTEAFF.

The genes are TRBV5-8 and TRBJ1-5; the D gene is possibly TRBD1 (5 bases). CDR3 length equals 15 residues. Trimming pared 0 bases from V and 6 bases from J, leaving 13 bases between. Germline assignment: CDR1 SGHTS and CDR2 YDEGEE. CDR3 in amino acids: CASSLEQGGFQPQHF. CDR3 in DNA: TGTGCCAGCAGCTTGGAGCAGGGAGGGTTTCAGCCCCAGCATTTT.

CDR3 loop: CASSPRGVSGRGSGANVLTF. The CDR3 nucleotides read TGCGCCAGCAGCCCCCGAGGTGTTAGCGGGAGGGGTTCTGGGGCCAACGTCCTGACTTTC. The chain uses TRBV4-1 and TRBJ2-6; 11 bases are a match to TRBD2. CDR1 MGHRA and CDR2 YSYEKL come from the germline V gene. V was pared by 4 bases and J by 1 base, with 12 bases of the junction left unmatched. The CDR3 length is 20 residues.

The V and J genes are TRBV5-5 and TRBJ1-2; 10 bases map to TRBD1. This CDR3 comprises 17 residues. V was clipped by 0 bases and J by 5 bases; unmatched bases: 10. Per the germline V gene, CDR1 is SGHKS and CDR2 is YYEKEE (reference sequence). The CDR3 region is CASSLVGTGDPLYGYTF. In DNA form, the CDR3 reads TGTGCCAGCAGCTTGGTCGGGACAGGGGATCCTCTGTATGGCTACACCTTC.

As DNA, the CDR3 is TGTGCCAGTAGTATAGGGACGCTTGAGACTAGCAGATACACCGGGGAGCTGTTTTTT. Translating it yields CASSIGTLETSRYTGELFF. The V gene is TRBV19, the J gene TRBJ2-2; 7 bases align to TRBD2. The germline CDR1 and CDR2 sequences are LNHDA and SQIVND (reference sequence). The CDR3 sequence is 19 residues long. With V trimmed by 1 base and J by 3 bases, 14 bases remained unmatched.

V usage is TRBV4-2 and J usage is TRBJ2-5; the D gene is possibly TRBD2 (6 bases). This CDR3 has 15 residues. Germline V lookup: CDR1 LGHNA, CDR2 YNFKEQ. V lost 0 bases and J lost 4, with 12 bases in between. CDR3 bases: TGTGCCAGCAGCCAAGAAACCAGCGGGCGAGAGACCCAGTACTTC. Translating it yields CASSQETSGRETQYF.